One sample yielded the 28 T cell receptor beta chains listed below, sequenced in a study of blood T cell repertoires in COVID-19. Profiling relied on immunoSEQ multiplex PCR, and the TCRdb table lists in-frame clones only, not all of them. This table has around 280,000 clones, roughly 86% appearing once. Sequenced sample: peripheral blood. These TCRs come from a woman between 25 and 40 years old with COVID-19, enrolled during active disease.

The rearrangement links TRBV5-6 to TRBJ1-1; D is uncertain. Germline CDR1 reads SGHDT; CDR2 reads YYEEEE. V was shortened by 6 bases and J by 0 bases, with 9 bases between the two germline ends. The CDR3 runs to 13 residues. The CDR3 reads CASIRGLNTEAFF. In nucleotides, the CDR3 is TGTGCCAGCATACGGGGTCTGAACACTGAAGCTTTCTTT.

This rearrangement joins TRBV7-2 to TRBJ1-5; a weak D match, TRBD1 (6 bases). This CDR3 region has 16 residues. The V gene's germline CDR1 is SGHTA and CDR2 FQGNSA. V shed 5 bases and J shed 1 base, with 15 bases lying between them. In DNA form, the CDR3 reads TGTGCCAGCAGCCGGGGGGGACAAATCAGCAATCAGCCCCAGCATTTT. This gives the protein CASSRGGQISNQPQHF.

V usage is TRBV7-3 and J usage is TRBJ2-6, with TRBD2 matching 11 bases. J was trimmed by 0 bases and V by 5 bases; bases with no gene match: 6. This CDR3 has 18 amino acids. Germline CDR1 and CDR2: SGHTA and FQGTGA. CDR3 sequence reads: CASSKPGLAASGANVLTF. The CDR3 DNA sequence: TGTGCCAGCAGCAAACCGGGACTAGCGGCCTCTGGGGCCAACGTCCTGACTTTC.

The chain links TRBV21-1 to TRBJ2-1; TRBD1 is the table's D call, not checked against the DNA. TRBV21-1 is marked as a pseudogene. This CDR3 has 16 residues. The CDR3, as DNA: TGTGCCAAACCAGGGGTAGCGCCTAAGGGTAGGAATGAGCAGTTCTTC. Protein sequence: CAKPGVAPKGRNEQFF.

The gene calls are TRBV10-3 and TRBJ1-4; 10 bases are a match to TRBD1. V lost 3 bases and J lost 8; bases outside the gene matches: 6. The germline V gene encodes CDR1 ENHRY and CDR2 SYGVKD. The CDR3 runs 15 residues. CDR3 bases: TGTGCCATCAGTGAACCGGGACAGGGGCGCGAAAAACTGTTTTTT. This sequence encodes CAISEPGQGREKLFF.

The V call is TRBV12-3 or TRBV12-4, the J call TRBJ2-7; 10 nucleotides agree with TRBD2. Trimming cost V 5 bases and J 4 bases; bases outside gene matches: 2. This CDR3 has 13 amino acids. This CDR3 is CASSPSGRYEQYF. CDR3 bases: TGTGCCAGCAGTCCTAGCGGGAGATACGAGCAGTACTTC.

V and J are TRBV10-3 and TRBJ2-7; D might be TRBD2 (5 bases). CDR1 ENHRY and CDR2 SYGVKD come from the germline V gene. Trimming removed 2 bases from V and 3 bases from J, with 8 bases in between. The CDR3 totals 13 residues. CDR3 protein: CAISEEGFYEQYF. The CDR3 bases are TGTGCCATCAGTGAGGAGGGTTTCTACGAGCAGTACTTC.

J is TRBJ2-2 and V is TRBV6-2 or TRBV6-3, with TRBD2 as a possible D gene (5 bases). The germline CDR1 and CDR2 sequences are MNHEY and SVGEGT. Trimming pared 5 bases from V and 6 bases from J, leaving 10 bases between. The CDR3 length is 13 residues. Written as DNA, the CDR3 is TGTGCCAGCAGTCCAACTAGTTCCGGGGAGCTGTTTTTT. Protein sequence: CASSPTSSGELFF.

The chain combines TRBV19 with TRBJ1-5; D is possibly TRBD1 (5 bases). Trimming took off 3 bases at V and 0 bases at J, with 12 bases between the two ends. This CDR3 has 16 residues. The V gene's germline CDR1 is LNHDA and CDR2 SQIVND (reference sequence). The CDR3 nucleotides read TGTGCCAGTAGTATTGACAGCCCGTATAGCAATCAGCCCCAGCATTTT. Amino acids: CASSIDSPYSNQPQHF.

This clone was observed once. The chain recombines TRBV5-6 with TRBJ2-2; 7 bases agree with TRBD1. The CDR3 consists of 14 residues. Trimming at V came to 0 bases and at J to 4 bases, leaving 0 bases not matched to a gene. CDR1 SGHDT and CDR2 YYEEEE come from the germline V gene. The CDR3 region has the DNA TGTGCCAGCAGCTTGGACAGGGGCACCGGGGAGCTGTTTTTT. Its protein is CASSLDRGTGELFF. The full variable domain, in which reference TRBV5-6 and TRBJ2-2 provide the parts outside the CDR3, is DAGVTQSPTHLIKTRGQQVTLRCSPKSGHDTVSWYQQALGQGPQFIFQYYEEEERQRGNFPDRFSGHQFPNYSSELNVNALLLGDSALYLCASSLDRGTGELFFGEGSRLTVL.

CDR3 amino acids: CASDTGASSSYEQYF. In DNA form, the CDR3 reads TGTGCCAGTGACACAGGGGCGTCGAGCTCCTACGAGCAGTACTTC. The chain is built from TRBV6-5 and TRBJ2-7, with 7 bases fitting TRBD1. The CDR3 totals 15 residues. Trimming removed 9 bases from V and 0 bases from J; junction bases left unmatched: 11. Germline V CDR1 and CDR2: MNHEY, SVGAGI.

CDR3 loop: CASSVGTGFEKLFF. CDR3 coding DNA: TGTGCCAGCAGCGTTGGGACAGGGTTTGAAAAACTGTTTTTT. V usage is TRBV9 and J usage is TRBJ1-4; 9 bases match TRBD1. V lost 2 bases to trimming and J lost 7 bases; unmatched junction nucleotides: 3. Germline V gene data show CDR1 as SGDLS and CDR2 as YYNGEE. The CDR3 spans 14 residues.

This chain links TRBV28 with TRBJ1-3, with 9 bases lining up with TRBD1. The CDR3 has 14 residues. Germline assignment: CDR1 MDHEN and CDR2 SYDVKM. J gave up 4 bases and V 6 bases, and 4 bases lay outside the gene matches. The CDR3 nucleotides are TGTGCCAGCAGGGGACAGGGTTACGGAAACACCATATATTTT. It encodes CASRGQGYGNTIYF.

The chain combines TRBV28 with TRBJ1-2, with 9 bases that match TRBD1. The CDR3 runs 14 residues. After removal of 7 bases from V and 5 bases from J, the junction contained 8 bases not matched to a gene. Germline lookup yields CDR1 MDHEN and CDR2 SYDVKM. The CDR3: CASTSGTGIYGYTF. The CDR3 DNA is TGTGCCAGCACCTCCGGGACAGGGATTTATGGCTACACCTTC.

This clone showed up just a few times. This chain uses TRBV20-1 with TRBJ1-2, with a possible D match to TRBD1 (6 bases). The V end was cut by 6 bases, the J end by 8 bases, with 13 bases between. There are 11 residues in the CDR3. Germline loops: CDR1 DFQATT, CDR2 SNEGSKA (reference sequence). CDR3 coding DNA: TGCAGTGCCACCCTTGGGGGCGGCTACACCTTC. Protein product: CSATLGGGYTF.

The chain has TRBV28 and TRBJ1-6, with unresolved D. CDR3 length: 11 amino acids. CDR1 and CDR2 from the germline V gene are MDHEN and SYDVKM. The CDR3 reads CASGSNSPLHF. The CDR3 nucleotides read TGTGCATCAGGAAGTAATTCACCCCTCCACTTT.

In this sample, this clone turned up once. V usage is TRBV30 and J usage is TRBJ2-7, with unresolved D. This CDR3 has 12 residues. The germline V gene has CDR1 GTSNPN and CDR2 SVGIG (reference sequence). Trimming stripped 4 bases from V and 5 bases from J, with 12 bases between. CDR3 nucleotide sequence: TGTGCCTGGACCCCCCCAGGCGACGAGCAGTACTTC. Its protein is CAWTPPGDEQYF.

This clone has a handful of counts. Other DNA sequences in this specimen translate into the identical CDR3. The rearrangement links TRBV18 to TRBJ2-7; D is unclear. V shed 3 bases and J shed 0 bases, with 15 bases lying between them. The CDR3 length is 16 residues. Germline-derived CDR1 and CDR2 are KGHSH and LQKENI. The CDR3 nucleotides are TGTGCCAGCTCACCTCCCCCGTCAGGCTACTCCTACGAGCAGTACTTC. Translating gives CASSPPPSGYSYEQYF.

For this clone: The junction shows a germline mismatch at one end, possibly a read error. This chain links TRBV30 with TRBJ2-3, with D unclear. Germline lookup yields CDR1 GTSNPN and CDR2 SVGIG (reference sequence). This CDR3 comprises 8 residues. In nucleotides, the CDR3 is TGTGCCTGGAGTGTACCAGTTTTT. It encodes CAWSVPVF.

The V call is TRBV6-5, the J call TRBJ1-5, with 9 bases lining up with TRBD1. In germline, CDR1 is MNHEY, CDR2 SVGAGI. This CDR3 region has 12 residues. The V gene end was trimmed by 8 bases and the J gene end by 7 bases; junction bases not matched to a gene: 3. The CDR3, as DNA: TGTGCCAGCGGGACAGGGACCCAGCCCCAGCATTTT. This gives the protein CASGTGTQPQHF.

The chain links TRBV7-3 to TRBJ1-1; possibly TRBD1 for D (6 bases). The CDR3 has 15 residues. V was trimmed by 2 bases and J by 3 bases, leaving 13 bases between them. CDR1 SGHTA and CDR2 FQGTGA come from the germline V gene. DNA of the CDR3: TGTGCCAGCAGCTTAGGGGGCTCGGAGGACACTGAAGCTTTCTTT. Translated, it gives CASSLGGSEDTEAFF.

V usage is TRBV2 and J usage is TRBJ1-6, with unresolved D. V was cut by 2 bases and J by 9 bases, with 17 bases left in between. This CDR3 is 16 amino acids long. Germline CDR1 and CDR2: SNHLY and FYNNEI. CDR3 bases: TGTGCCAGCAGTGAAAGTAGGGCAGGTGGAGGTTCACCCCTCCACTTT. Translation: CASSESRAGGGSPLHF.

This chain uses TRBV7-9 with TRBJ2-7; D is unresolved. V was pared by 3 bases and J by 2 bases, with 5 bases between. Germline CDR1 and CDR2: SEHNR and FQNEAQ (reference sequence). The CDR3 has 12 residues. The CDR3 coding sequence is TGTGCCAGCAGCTTTGGAGCCTACGAGCAGTACTTC. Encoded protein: CASSFGAYEQYF.

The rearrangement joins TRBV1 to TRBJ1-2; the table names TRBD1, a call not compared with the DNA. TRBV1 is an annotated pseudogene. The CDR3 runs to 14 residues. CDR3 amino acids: CTSSHPAGYDGGTF. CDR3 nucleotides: TGCACCAGCAGCCATCCTGCAGGATATGATGGTGGCACCTTC.

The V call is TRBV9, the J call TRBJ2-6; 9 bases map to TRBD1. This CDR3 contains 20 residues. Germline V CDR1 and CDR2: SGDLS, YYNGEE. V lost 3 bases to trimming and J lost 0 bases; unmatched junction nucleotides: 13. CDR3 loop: CASSAPLGDRASSGANVLTF. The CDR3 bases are TGTGCCAGCAGCGCACCTCTGGGGGACAGGGCTAGCTCTGGGGCCAACGTCCTGACTTTC. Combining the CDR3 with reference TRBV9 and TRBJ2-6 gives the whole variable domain DSGVTQTPKHLITATGQRVTLRCSPRSGDLSVYWYQQSLDQGLQFLIQYYNGEERAKGNILERFSAQQFPDLHSELNLSSLELGDSALYFCASSAPLGDRASSGANVLTFGAGSRLTVL.

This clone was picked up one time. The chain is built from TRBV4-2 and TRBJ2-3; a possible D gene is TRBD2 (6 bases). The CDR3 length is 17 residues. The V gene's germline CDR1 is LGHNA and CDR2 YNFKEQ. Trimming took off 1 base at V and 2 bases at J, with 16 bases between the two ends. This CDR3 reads CASSQVGLAGTTDTQYF. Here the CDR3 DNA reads TGTGCCAGCAGCCAAGTTGGTCTCGCGGGAACCACAGATACGCAGTATTTT.

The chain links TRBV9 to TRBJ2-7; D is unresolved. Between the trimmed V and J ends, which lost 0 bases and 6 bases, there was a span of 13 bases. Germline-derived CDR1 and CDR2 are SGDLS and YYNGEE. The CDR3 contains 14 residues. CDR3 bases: TGTGCCAGCAGCGTAGGATTAGCTCCTCGCGAGCAGTACTTC. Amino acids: CASSVGLAPREQYF.

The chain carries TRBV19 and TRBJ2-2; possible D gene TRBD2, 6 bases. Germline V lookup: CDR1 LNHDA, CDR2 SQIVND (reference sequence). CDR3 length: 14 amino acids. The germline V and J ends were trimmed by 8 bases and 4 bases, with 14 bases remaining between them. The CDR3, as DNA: TGTGCCAGTCGAACACCGGGAGCCACCGGGGAGCTGTTTTTT. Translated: CASRTPGATGELFF.